This section outlines one T cell receptor (beta chain) sequence together with its context. This clone occurred a few times. The antigen it binds to is not known. No much larger clone exists at a distance of one base, and base qualities are not known. This record belongs to a study of T cells in localized non-small cell lung cancer (TCRdb year 2020). General notes on the study: Comparing tumors with uninvolved tumor-adjacent lungs, the study looked at the T cell repertoires of 236 patients with early-stage NSCLC. All 240 or so NSCLC patients in the cohort were treatment-naive and had localized lung tumors that were resected. NSCLC patients had a mean age of roughly 64 years, and 129 were male and around 99 female. Results and caveats for the whole study, not just this receptor: Higher blood T cell density associated with longer overall survival, while higher adjacent-lung clonality associated with shorter survival. Because multi-region sequencing of the tumors was not done, intratumor heterogeneity could not be ruled out. A median of about 61 of the top 100 tumor clones turned up in the paired uninvolved adjacent lung, and approximately 30 of those clones also ranked among the top 100 of that same adjacent lung. Uninvolved tumor-adjacent lung showed the highest T cell clonality, higher than tumor, which suggests more focused antigenic responses in the adjacent lung. Because the study design was exploratory, TCR variables were selected using unadjusted p-values without false-discovery rate correction.

TCR beta CDR3 regions were sequenced from DNA using the immunoSEQ Assay. Per the original workflow: T cell density was computed as TCR beta template counts normalized to usable DNA estimated by amplifying housekeeping genes. Using the preseqR package, richness was estimated by extrapolating to 120,000 templates for tissue samples and 400,000 templates for PBMC samples. Clonality was taken to be one minus Pielou's evenness. Tissue-enriched TCRs were identified by differential abundance testing using productive amino-acid clonotypes, minimum total count 5 and alpha 0.1. The Jaccard Index and the Morisita Overlap Index were used to measure repertoire overlap between compartments. GLIPH clustered TCR beta CDR3s with public tetramer-defined viral CDR3s; viral motifs required at least three viral sequences plus V-gene enrichment. TCRdb limited this immuneACCESS table to in-frame rearrangements with V and J called. A share of clones is missing; checked studies link under half to unresolved V genes, and the rest is unexplained. V and J calls and clone size are copied from that table; D and trimming were computed from the DNA. For this sample the table gives over a thousand clones, of which more than 20% were detected only once. The top ten clones comprise 12% of the sample.

Uninvolved adjacent lung was sampled at least 2 cm away from the tumor margin, and two independent pathologists confirmed that the tissue had no atypia. At diagnosis, peripheral blood, uninvolved tumor-adjacent lung and tumor were collected and stored as a combination of fresh-frozen and FFPE material. The CDR3 contains 15 residues, cysteine and phenylalanine counted. Kept here is only the CDR3 DNA, which spans 45 bases and is read in frame from base 1. CDR1 and CDR2, per the germline V gene, are SGHNT and YENEEA. The germline ends are 17 bases apart after V is trimmed by 2 bases and J by 7 bases. The source material was normal lung tissue next to the tumor, sampled before any cancer treatment. The sequence joins TRBV11-3 to TRBJ1-2; TRBD1 might be the D gene, on 5 matching bases. The clonotype comes from a male donor at least 60 years old with stage III lung adenocarcinoma. The DNA is TGTGCCAGCAGCTTACCCGCGACTGGGGGAAGTGGCTACACCTTC. This translates into CASSLPATGGSGYTF.